The source of this T cell receptor beta chain is a study of T cell responses to AZD1222 COVID-19 vaccine. General study results and limits: It was only a handful of AZD1222 recipients who were seropositive at baseline. Repertoire sampling happened only post peak T cell response. Close to half of all spike-specific TCRs reportedly target regions of the variants that are unmutated. It should be noted that donors were predominantly white British and more often female, and clonal diversity was possibly underestimated.

In its sample, this clone was seen once. Its specificity is not known. Sequencing used immunoSEQ multiplex PCR; TCRdb keeps in-frame clones, though not all of them. The sample holds around 150,000 clones; roughly 90% are singletons and the top ten take approximately 5.4%. Germline V lookup: CDR1 SGHKS, CDR2 YYEKEE (reference sequence). Trimming shortened V by 1 base and J by 6 bases, and 8 bases separated the two germline ends. CDR3 length equals 13 residues. The chain joins TRBV5-5 to TRBJ2-1; D gene uncertain. Source: peripheral blood, taken on day 0 of AZD1222 vaccination. This receptor was identified in an adult in good health. CDR3 nucleotides: TGTGCCAGCAGCTTGATCCAGAGCAATGAGCAGTTCTTC. It translates to CASSLIQSNEQFF.